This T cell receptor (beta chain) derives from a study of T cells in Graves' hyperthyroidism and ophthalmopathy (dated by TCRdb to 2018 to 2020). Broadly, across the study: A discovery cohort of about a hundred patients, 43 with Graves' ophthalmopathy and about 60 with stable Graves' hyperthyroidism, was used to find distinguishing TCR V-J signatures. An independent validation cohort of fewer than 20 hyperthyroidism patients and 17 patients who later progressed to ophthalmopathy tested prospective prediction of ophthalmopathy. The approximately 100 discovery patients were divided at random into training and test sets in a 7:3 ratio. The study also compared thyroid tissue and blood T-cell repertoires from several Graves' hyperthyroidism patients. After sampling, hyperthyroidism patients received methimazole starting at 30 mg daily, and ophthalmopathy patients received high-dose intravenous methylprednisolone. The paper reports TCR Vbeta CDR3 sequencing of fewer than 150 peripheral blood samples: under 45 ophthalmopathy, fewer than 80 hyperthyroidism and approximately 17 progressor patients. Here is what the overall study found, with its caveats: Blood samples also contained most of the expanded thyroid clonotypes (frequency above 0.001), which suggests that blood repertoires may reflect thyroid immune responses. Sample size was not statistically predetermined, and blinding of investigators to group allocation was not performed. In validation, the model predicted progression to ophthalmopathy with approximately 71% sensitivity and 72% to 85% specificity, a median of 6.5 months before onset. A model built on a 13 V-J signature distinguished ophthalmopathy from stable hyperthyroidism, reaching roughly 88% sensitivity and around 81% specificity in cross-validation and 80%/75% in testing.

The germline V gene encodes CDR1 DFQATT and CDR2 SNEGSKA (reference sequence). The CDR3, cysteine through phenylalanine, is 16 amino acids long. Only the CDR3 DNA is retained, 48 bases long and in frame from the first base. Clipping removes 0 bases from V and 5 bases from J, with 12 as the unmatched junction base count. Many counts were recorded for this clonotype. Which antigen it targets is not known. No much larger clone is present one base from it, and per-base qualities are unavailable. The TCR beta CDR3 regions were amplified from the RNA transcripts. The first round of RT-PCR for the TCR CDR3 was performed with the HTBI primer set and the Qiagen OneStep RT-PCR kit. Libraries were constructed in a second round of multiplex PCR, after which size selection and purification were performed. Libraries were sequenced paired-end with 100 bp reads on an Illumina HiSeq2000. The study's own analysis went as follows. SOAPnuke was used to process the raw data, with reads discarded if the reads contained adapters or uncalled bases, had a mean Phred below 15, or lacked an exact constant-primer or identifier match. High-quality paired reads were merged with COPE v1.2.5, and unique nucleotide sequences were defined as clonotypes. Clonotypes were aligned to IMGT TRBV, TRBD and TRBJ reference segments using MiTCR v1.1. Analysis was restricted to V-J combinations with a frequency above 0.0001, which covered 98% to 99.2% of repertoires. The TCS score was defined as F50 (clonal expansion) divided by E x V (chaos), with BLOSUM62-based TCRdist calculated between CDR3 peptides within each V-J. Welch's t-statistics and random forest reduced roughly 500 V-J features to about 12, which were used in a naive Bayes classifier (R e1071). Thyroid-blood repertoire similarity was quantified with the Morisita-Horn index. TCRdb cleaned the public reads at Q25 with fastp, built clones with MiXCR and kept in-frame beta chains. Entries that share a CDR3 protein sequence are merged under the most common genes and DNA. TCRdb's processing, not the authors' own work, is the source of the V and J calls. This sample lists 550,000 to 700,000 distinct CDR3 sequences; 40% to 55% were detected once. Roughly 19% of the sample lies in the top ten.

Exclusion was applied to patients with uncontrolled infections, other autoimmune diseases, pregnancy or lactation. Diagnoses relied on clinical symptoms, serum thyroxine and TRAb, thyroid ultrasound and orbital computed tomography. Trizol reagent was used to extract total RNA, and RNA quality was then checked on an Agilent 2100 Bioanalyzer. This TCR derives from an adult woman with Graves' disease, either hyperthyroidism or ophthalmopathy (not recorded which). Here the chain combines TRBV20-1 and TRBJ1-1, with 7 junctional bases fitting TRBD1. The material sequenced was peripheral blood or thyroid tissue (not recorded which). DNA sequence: TGCAGTGCTAGAGATCCAAGGAAGGGGGCCGGGACTGAAGCTTTCTTT. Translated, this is CSARDPRKGAGTEAFF.